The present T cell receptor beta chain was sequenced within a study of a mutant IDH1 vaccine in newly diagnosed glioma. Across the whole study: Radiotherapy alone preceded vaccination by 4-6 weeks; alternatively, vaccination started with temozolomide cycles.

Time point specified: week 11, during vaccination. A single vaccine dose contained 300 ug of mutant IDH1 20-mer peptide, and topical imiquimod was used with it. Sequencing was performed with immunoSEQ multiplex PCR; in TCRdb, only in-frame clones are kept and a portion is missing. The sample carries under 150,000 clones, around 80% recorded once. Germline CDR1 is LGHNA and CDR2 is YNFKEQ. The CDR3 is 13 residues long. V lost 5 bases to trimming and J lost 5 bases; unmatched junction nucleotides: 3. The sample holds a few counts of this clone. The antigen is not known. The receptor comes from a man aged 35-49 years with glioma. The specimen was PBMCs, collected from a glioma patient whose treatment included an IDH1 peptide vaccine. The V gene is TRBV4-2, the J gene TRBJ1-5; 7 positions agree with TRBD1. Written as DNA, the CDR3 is TGTGCCAGCAGCGTACAGGGGCATCAGCCCCAGCATTTT. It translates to CASSVQGHQPQHF.